Below, 29 T cell receptor beta chains from the same sample are listed, as sequenced in a study of radiation and T cells in renal cell carcinoma. The protocol was immunoSEQ multiplex PCR, while the TCRdb copy is restricted to in-frame clones and leaves out a portion. The sample consists of some 58,000 clones, about 80% of them appearing once. Time point specified: blood 2 weeks post-SBRT. The treatment was: 15 Gy SBRT to primary tumor, nephrectomy 4 weeks later. This sample comprised blood, obtained from a patient whose treatment included radiotherapy and nephrectomy. The receptor source for this set is a man aged 55 to 70 with renal cell carcinoma.

This rearrangement joins TRBV29-1 to TRBJ1-2, with 9 bases identical to TRBD1. The length of the CDR3 is 15 residues. CDR1 and CDR2 (germline): SQVTM, ANQGSEA. J gave up 8 bases and V 5 bases, and 15 bases lay outside the gene matches. CDR3 sequence reads: CSVTTGTGMWGGYTF. CDR3 nucleotides: TGCAGCGTTACTACCGGGACAGGGATGTGGGGCGGCTACACCTTC.

This rearrangement joins TRBV2 to TRBJ2-7, with D perhaps assigned TRBD1 or TRBD2 (5 bases each). Trimming left V 11 bases short and J 6 bases short, with 17 bases between. The CDR3 is 12 residues long. Germline V lookup: CDR1 SNHLY, CDR2 FYNNEI. CDR3: CAGGRNQGEQYV. The CDR3, as DNA: TGTGCCGGGGGACGTAACCAGGGCGAGCAGTACGTC.

The V call is TRBV19, the J call TRBJ2-5; TRBD2 aligns across 9 bases. Germline CDR1 is LNHDA and CDR2 is SQIVND (reference sequence). The CDR3 consists of 16 residues. V lost 1 base, J lost 1 base, and 4 bases stayed unmatched. The chain's CDR3 is CASSIGPSGTQETQYF. The DNA of the CDR3 is TGTGCCAGTAGTATAGGTCCTAGCGGGACCCAAGAGACCCAGTACTTC. Complete variable domain (other parts from reference TRBV19 and TRBJ2-5): DGGITQSPKYLFRKEGQNVTLSCEQNLNHDAMYWYRQDPGQGLRLIYYSQIVNDFQKGDIAEGYSVSREKKESFPLTVTSAQKNPTAFYLCASSIGPSGTQETQYFGPGTRLLVL.

The rearrangement joins TRBV11-2 to TRBJ2-6; D unclear. V dropped 2 bases and J dropped 0 bases, with 11 bases sitting between them. This CDR3 is 17 amino acids long. CDR1 and CDR2 (germline): SGHAT, FQNNGV. The CDR3 DNA reads TGTGCCAGCAGCTTACGTGGCAGTTCCTCTGGGGCCAACGTCCTGACTTTC. Its protein product is CASSLRGSSSGANVLTF.

The V call is TRBV5-1, the J call TRBJ2-2; 10 positions match TRBD1. Looked up from germline, CDR1 is SGHRS and CDR2 is YFSETQ. This CDR3 has 16 residues. With 4 bases clipped from V and 6 bases from J, the junction kept 9 bases outside the gene matches. The CDR3 sequence: CASSRGATGGSGELFF. In DNA, the CDR3 is TGCGCCAGCAGCCGTGGCGCGACAGGGGGCTCCGGGGAGCTGTTTTTT.

The chain links TRBV6-5 to TRBJ2-1; weak D call: TRBD2 (5 bases). The CDR3 has 14 amino acids. The V end was cut by 0 bases, the J end by 8 bases, with 11 bases between. CDR1 and CDR2 (germline): MNHEY, SVGAGI. The DNA of the CDR3 is TGTGCCAGCAGTTACTCGAGGGTCAGTGATGAGCAGTTCTTC. Protein: CASSYSRVSDEQFF.

V usage is TRBV4-1 and J usage is TRBJ1-2; TRBD1 matches at 8 bases. This CDR3 contains 15 residues. Germline values: CDR1 MGHRA, CDR2 YSYEKL. V was pared by 0 bases and J by 6 bases, with 6 bases of the junction left unmatched. The CDR3, as DNA: TGCGCCAGCAGCCAAGATCGGGCGACAGGGGATGGCTACACCTTC. Translated, it gives CASSQDRATGDGYTF.

For the CDR3, the DNA is TGTGCCAGCAGCTTATTAGGTGCGTACGAGCAGTACGTC. This codes for CASSLLGAYEQYV. The chain recombines TRBV7-2 with TRBJ2-7, with D uncertain. The CDR3 contains 13 residues. Germline loops: CDR1 SGHTA, CDR2 FQGNSA. Trimming pared 2 bases from V and 4 bases from J, leaving 9 bases between.

The rearrangement joins TRBV18 to TRBJ1-3; D gene ambiguous. The CDR3 contains 14 residues. The V gene's germline CDR1 is KGHSH and CDR2 LQKENI. Trimming stripped 0 bases from V and 2 bases from J, with 5 bases between. As DNA, the CDR3 is TGTGCCAGCTCACCACCGGCCCCTGGAAACACCATATATTTT. It yields the protein CASSPPAPGNTIYF.

V is TRBV27 and J is TRBJ1-2; D is possibly TRBD1 (5 bases). Deletions cut 3 bases from V and 7 bases from J, with 12 bases between. There are 13 residues in the CDR3. The germline gives CDR1 MNHEY, CDR2 SMNVEV (reference sequence). DNA of the CDR3: TGTGCCAGCAGTTTCCGGACATCCGGTGGCTACACCTTC. Translated: CASSFRTSGGYTF.

In regard to this clone: The junction shows a germline mismatch at one end, possibly a read error. The chain has TRBV5-4 and TRBJ2-1, with D unresolved. The germline CDR1 and CDR2 sequences are SGHNT and YYREEE (reference sequence). This CDR3 comprises 15 residues. This CDR3 reads CASSLRPASYNEQFF. As DNA, the CDR3 is TGCGCCAGCAGCCTACGACCCGCTTCCTACAATGAGCAGTTCTTC.

The gene calls are TRBV6-5 and TRBJ2-6; D remains ambiguous. Germline CDR1 is MNHEY and CDR2 is SVGAGI. The CDR3 consists of 15 residues. The V end lost 5 bases, the J end lost 0 bases, and 8 bases lay between the germline ends. CDR3 protein: CASSLLISGANVLTF. DNA of the CDR3: TGTGCCAGCAGTCTACTAATCTCTGGGGCCAACGTCCTGACTTTC.

The chain has TRBV5-6 and TRBJ1-1, with unresolved D. This CDR3 spans 12 amino acids. V gave up 1 base and J gave up 10 bases, with 11 bases separating them. Germline CDR1 SGHDT, CDR2 YYEEEE. The CDR3 region is CASSLRALGAFF. The DNA for the CDR3 is TGTGCCAGCAGCTTGAGGGCCCTCGGAGCTTTCTTT.

This chain links TRBV4-1 with TRBJ2-5, with D uncertain. The CDR3 extends over 14 amino acids. The germline V and J ends were trimmed by 1 base and 5 bases, with 11 bases remaining between them. Per the germline V gene, CDR1 is MGHRA and CDR2 is YSYEKL. The CDR3 region has the DNA TGCGCCAGCAGCCAAGGGTCCAGCGACGAGACCCAGTACTTC. It yields the protein CASSQGSSDETQYF.

This clone has only one observation. The CDR3 loop is CATSRERPDSPLHF. As DNA, the CDR3 is TGTGCCACCAGCAGAGAAAGACCTGATTCACCCCTCCACTTT. This chain connects TRBV15 to TRBJ1-6; D call uncertain. The CDR3 sequence is 14 residues long. Germline V gene sequence: CDR1 LNHNV, CDR2 YYDKDF (reference sequence). With 0 bases removed from V and 8 bases from J, the gap between germline ends came to 8 bases.

This clone was observed a few times. The rearrangement joins TRBV15 to TRBJ1-1; D not resolved. V was trimmed by 1 base and J by 3 bases, leaving 12 bases between them. CDR1 and CDR2 (germline): LNHNV, YYDKDF (reference sequence). The CDR3 has 15 residues. The CDR3 coding sequence is TGTGCCACCAGCAGAGGGGAGTTCCTGGACACTGAAGCTTTCTTT. Encoded protein: CATSRGEFLDTEAFF.

The genes are TRBV7-9 and TRBJ2-1; D remains ambiguous. From germline, CDR1 is SEHNR and CDR2 FQNEAQ (reference sequence). V was pared by 5 bases and J by 6 bases, with 11 bases between. CDR3 length: 13 residues. The CDR3 sequence is CASSGPLFNEQFF. CDR3 bases: TGTGCCAGCAGCGGCCCCCTCTTCAATGAGCAGTTCTTC.

The gene calls are TRBV9 and TRBJ2-3; TRBD1 or TRBD2 may be the D gene (5 bases each). The V and J ends lost 3 bases and 11 bases respectively, with 16 bases between them. Germline CDR1 SGDLS, CDR2 YYNGEE. The CDR3 covers 13 residues. In nucleotides, the CDR3 is TGTGCCAGCAGCGCGGAGCGAGAGAGGGGGCAGTATTTT. It codes for CASSAERERGQYF.

This chain joins TRBV23-1 and TRBJ2-3, with 11 bases lining up with TRBD2. TRBV23-1 is sorted into the ORF group, with uncertain function. This CDR3 has 16 amino acids. The V gene end was trimmed by 7 bases and the J gene end by 4 bases; junction bases not matched to a gene: 10. CDR3 residues: CASIPQLAGVADTQYF. In DNA, the CDR3 is TGCGCCAGCATTCCCCAACTAGCGGGAGTAGCAGATACGCAGTATTTT.

The V and J genes are TRBV5-5 and TRBJ1-5, with D perhaps matching TRBD1 (6 bases). Germline V gene sequence: CDR1 SGHKS, CDR2 YYEKEE (reference sequence). The V gene lost 6 bases and the J gene lost 2 bases, with 18 bases spanning the gap. This CDR3 region has 16 residues. CDR3: CASNWDTPQRNQPQHF. The DNA for the CDR3 is TGTGCCAGCAACTGGGACACACCCCAACGCAATCAGCCCCAGCATTTT.

This chain links TRBV2 with TRBJ1-1; D uncertain. Germline-derived CDR1 and CDR2 are SNHLY and FYNNEI. This CDR3 is 14 amino acids long. The V and J ends lost 7 bases and 6 bases respectively, with 18 bases between them. CDR3 in amino acids: CASNLQNFVAEAFF. CDR3 sequence (DNA): TGTGCCAGCAATCTGCAGAACTTCGTTGCTGAAGCTTTCTTT.

V gene TRBV30 combines with J gene TRBJ2-6, with D uncertain. V shed 3 bases and J shed 0 bases, with 0 bases lying between them. The V gene's germline CDR1 is GTSNPN and CDR2 SVGIG (reference sequence). The CDR3 is 12 amino acids. CDR3 coding DNA: TGTGCCTGGAGCTCTGGGGCCAACGTCCTGACTTTC. This gives the protein CAWSSGANVLTF.

V and J are TRBV4-3 and TRBJ2-3; D remains unclear. V was trimmed by 3 bases and J by 3 bases, leaving 13 bases between them. The CDR3 has 15 residues. Germline CDR1 LGHNA, CDR2 YSLEER. The DNA of the CDR3 is TGCGCCAGCAGCCAGGAATCTACCCGAACAGATACGCAGTATTTT. Protein product: CASSQESTRTDTQYF.

For the CDR3, the DNA is TGTGCCAGCAGTGCCATACAGGGGGCAAATGAAAAACTGTTTTTT. The encoded protein is CASSAIQGANEKLFF. This chain joins TRBV2 and TRBJ1-4, with 9 bases aligning to TRBD1. The junction had 5 bases not matched to a gene; V was cut back by 4 bases and J by 5 bases. This CDR3 contains 15 residues. Germline V lookup: CDR1 SNHLY, CDR2 FYNNEI.

The rearrangement joins TRBV9 to TRBJ2-3, with 10 bases that match TRBD2. The CDR3 extends over 14 amino acids. Germline V gene data show CDR1 as SGDLS and CDR2 as YYNGEE. V lost 3 bases to trimming and J lost 3 bases; unmatched junction nucleotides: 1. The CDR3 here is CASSASGSTDTQYF. DNA for the CDR3: TGTGCCAGCAGCGCTAGCGGGAGTACAGATACGCAGTATTTT.

The chain combines TRBV6-1 with TRBJ2-1, with TRBD1 identical over 8 bases. This CDR3 is 15 amino acids long. CDR1 is MNHNS, CDR2 SASEGT, per germline. Trimming took 1 base from V and 6 from J; bases not matched to a gene: 5. CDR3 loop: CASSEGGQGFNEQFF. The DNA of the CDR3 is TGTGCCAGCAGTGAAGGTGGACAGGGTTTCAATGAGCAGTTCTTC.

The chain links TRBV5-6 to TRBJ2-1, with 12 bases matching TRBD2. Unmatched junction bases numbered 6, after V lost 5 bases and J lost 0 bases. Germline assignment: CDR1 SGHDT and CDR2 YYEEEE. The CDR3 has 17 amino acids. CDR3 DNA sequence: TGTGCCAGCAGTTTGACTAGCGGGAGCGGCTCCTACAATGAGCAGTTCTTC. This gives the protein CASSLTSGSGSYNEQFF.

This chain connects TRBV7-8 to TRBJ2-1, with a possible D match to TRBD1 (6 bases). CDR1 is SGHVS, CDR2 FQNEAQ, per germline. The V and J ends lost 6 bases and 5 bases respectively, with 11 bases between them. The CDR3 runs 13 residues. CDR3 in amino acids: CASRSGQHNEQFF. As DNA, the CDR3 is TGTGCCAGCAGGTCGGGACAACACAATGAGCAGTTCTTC. Based on the CDR3 plus reference TRBV7-8 and TRBJ2-1, the full variable domain is GAGVSQSPRYKVAKRGQDVALRCDPISGHVSLFWYQQALGQGPEFLTYFQNEAQLDKSGLPSDRFFAERPEGSVSTLKIQRTQQEDSAVYLCASRSGQHNEQFFGPGTRLTVL.

This chain joins TRBV14 and TRBJ2-3; D may be TRBD2 (5 bases). Germline V gene data show CDR1 as SGHDN and CDR2 as FVKESK. The CDR3 is 16 amino acids. V lost 4 bases and J lost 0, with 14 bases in between. The CDR3: CASSPDSRTSTDTQYF. The CDR3, as DNA: TGTGCCAGCAGCCCCGACTCTAGGACTAGCACAGATACGCAGTATTTT.